The next 13 T cell receptor beta chains were all read from a single sample in a study of CD8+ T cells in alopecia areata. In each case, RNA was isolated and then reverse transcribed into cDNA as the sequencing template. This table comes from immunoSEQ multiplex PCR, and its TCRdb copy is limited to in-frame clones, with some not included. The data contain some 150,000 clones, approximately 86% of them singletons. Specified treatment: oral pan-JAK inhibitor, 5-10 mg twice daily. The specimen was CD8+ T cells sorted from blood, collected at week 4, from a patient treated with tofacitinib. The receptors come from a human donor with alopecia areata.

This clone was seen only once. This chain joins TRBV5-1 and TRBJ1-2; D is undetermined. There are 12 residues in the CDR3. V was cut by 3 bases and J by 9 bases, with 12 bases left in between. Germline assignment: CDR1 SGHRS and CDR2 YFSETQ. CDR3 DNA sequence: TGCGCCAGCAGCTCTGTACCCGAGAGCTACACCTTC. Encoded protein: CASSSVPESYTF.

The CDR3 DNA sequence: TGCGCCAGCAGCCAAATCTGGCTAGCGGGAGCTAGAGAGCAGTTCTTC. Translation: CASSQIWLAGAREQFF. This sequence joins TRBV4-1 and TRBJ2-1, with TRBD2 matching over 10 bases. Germline V gives CDR1 MGHRA, CDR2 YSYEKL. This CDR3 contains 16 residues. Germline trimming cut 2 bases from V and 10 bases from J; bases unmatched to any gene: 11.

This clone was seen just once. V usage is TRBV5-4 and J usage is TRBJ1-3, with TRBD1 as a possible D gene (6 bases). Germline V gene sequence: CDR1 SGHNT, CDR2 YYREEE (reference sequence). The V end lost 3 bases, the J end lost 6 bases, and 13 bases lay between the germline ends. The CDR3 totals 14 residues. CDR3 region: CASSSMGGENTIYF. The DNA for the CDR3 is TGTGCCAGCAGCTCGATGGGGGGCGAAAACACCATATATTTT.

Concerning this clone: In the same sample, other DNA sequences code for this CDR3. The chain joins TRBV5-4 to TRBJ2-7, with D uncertain. The CDR3 length is 14 residues. Trimming cost V 0 bases and J 1 base, with 8 bases left between them. Germline loops: CDR1 SGHNT, CDR2 YYREEE (reference sequence). As DNA, the CDR3 is TGTGCCAGCAGCTTGGGAGGAGCATCCTACGAGCAGTACTTC. This gives the protein CASSLGGASYEQYF.

This chain connects TRBV27 to TRBJ1-5, with TRBD1 matching 7 bases. The CDR3 length is 17 residues. V lost 1 base, J lost 4 bases, and 10 bases stayed unmatched. CDR1 is MNHEY, CDR2 SMNVEV, per germline (reference sequence). The CDR3 sequence: CASSLWGGQSPNQPQHF. CDR3 DNA: TGTGCCAGCAGTTTATGGGGGGGACAGTCTCCGAATCAGCCCCAGCATTTT.

This clone has a single count. This sequence joins TRBV5-1 and TRBJ1-1; tentative D call: TRBD1 (5 bases). V lost 0 bases and J 3 bases, leaving 12 bases between the germline ends. Germline CDR1 reads SGHRS; CDR2 reads YFSETQ. The CDR3 totals 15 residues. The CDR3 DNA reads TGCGCCAGCAGCTTGGTTGGCAGGGTAGACACTGAAGCTTTCTTT. This codes for CASSLVGRVDTEAFF.

This chain uses TRBV27 with TRBJ2-2; D might be TRBD2 (6 bases). CDR1 is MNHEY, CDR2 SMNVEV, per germline (reference sequence). V was trimmed by 8 bases and J by 8 bases, leaving 21 bases between them. The CDR3 loop spans 15 amino acids. CDR3 residues: CASQTQGGAPGELFF. Here the CDR3 DNA reads TGTGCCAGCCAAACGCAGGGCGGGGCCCCAGGGGAGCTGTTTTTT.

V is TRBV27 and J is TRBJ2-7; 8 nucleotides match TRBD2. CDR3 length: 15 residues. CDR1 and CDR2 (germline): MNHEY, SMNVEV (reference sequence). V shed 5 bases and J 2 bases; nucleotides not matched to a gene: 8. In nucleotides, the CDR3 is TGTGCCAGCAGTGCCAGCCGGGGGGGGGCCTACGAGCAGTACTTC. Protein product: CASSASRGGAYEQYF.

Details on this clone: The junction does not match germline at one end; this may be a read error. The chain joins TRBV27 to TRBJ2-1, with D possibly being TRBD2 (6 bases). This CDR3 comprises 14 residues. The V gene's germline CDR1 is MNHEY and CDR2 SMNVEV (reference sequence). The CDR3 DNA reads as TGTGCCAGCAGCTTATACGGGACTGATAATGAGCAGTTCTTC. Translation: CASSLYGTDNEQFF.

The V call is TRBV6-1, the J call TRBJ2-7; D is unclear. This CDR3 is built from 13 residues. Trimming removed 2 bases at V and 0 bases at J, with 5 bases between. Germline CDR1 is MNHNS and CDR2 is SASEGT. The CDR3 coding sequence is TGTGCCAGCAGTGAATTGAGCTCCTACGAGCAGTACTTC. Protein sequence: CASSELSSYEQYF.

This clone appeared a single time. J is TRBJ2-1 and V is TRBV29-1; 10 nucleotides agree with TRBD2. In germline, CDR1 is SQVTM, CDR2 ANQGSEA. The length of the CDR3 is 15 residues. With 6 bases clipped from V and 8 bases from J, the junction kept 13 bases outside the gene matches. The CDR3 is CSVDKPGLAFDEQFF. CDR3 nucleotides: TGCAGCGTCGACAAACCGGGACTAGCGTTCGATGAGCAGTTCTTC.

V gene TRBV6-1 combines with J gene TRBJ1-1; weak D call: TRBD1 (5 bases). Germline assignment: CDR1 MNHNS and CDR2 SASEGT. The germline V and J ends were trimmed by 1 base and 1 base, with 13 bases remaining between them. This CDR3 spans 16 amino acids. CDR3 residues: CASSEGLGEANTEAFF. Written as DNA, the CDR3 is TGTGCCAGCAGTGAAGGACTGGGGGAGGCGAACACTGAAGCTTTCTTT.

About this clone itself: The junction departs from the called germline gene at one end, perhaps through a read error. The gene calls are TRBV5-4 and TRBJ1-2, with D hard to call. This CDR3 has 12 residues. Germline V gives CDR1 SGHNT, CDR2 YYREEE (reference sequence). The CDR3 here is CASSLVGVDAGF. In nucleotides, the CDR3 is TGTGCCAGCAGCTTGGTTGGGGTAGATGCGGGCTTC. Together with reference TRBV5-4 and TRBJ1-2, the CDR3 gives the full variable domain: ETGVTQSPTHLIKTRGQQVTLRCSSQSGHNTVSWYQQALGQGPQFIFQYYREEENGRGNFPPRFSGLQFPNYSSELNVNALELDDSALYLCASSLVGVDAGFGSGTRLTVV.